The 26 T cell receptor beta chains presented below share a single source sample, sequenced in a study of control samples from healthy donors and cancer patients. Only in-frame clones appear in the TCRdb table, and some are missing; sequencing was by immunoSEQ multiplex PCR. The profile shows about 120,000 clones, roughly 93% of them singletons. Material: blood. The receptors stem from a man aged 30 to 39 in good health.

This clone was counted once. The chain recombines TRBV5-1 with TRBJ1-1, with D possibly TRBD1 on 5 matching bases. CDR1 is SGHRS and CDR2 is YFSETQ in the germline V gene. The V gene lost 0 bases and the J gene lost 0 bases, with 9 bases spanning the gap. CDR3 length equals 15 residues. The CDR3 region has the DNA TGCGCCAGCAGCTTGGAACCCAGGGTGAACACTGAAGCTTTCTTT. Translating gives CASSLEPRVNTEAFF.

As for this clone: This CDR3 fails to terminate in the conserved phenylalanine or tryptophan, so it likely reflects a read error. Because the CDR3's place on the DNA is in doubt, the DNA is left out and the CDR3 is given as listed by TCRdb. The chain recombines TRBV19 with TRBJ1-5; TRBD1, the D gene given by the table, was not confirmed from the DNA. The CDR3 length is 12 residues, termini included. The germline gives CDR1 LNHDA, CDR2 SQIVND (reference sequence). CDR3: CASSPASDRSPV.

This clone appeared a single time. The V call is TRBV4-1, the J call TRBJ1-3, with D unclear. The germline gives CDR1 MGHRA, CDR2 YSYEKL. V lost 1 base and J 0 bases, leaving 7 bases between the germline ends. The CDR3 has 15 amino acids. The CDR3 DNA reads as TGCGCCAGCAGCCAAGTCGCGAGCTCTGGAAACACCATATATTTT. Translation: CASSQVASSGNTIYF.

V gene TRBV5-1 combines with J gene TRBJ1-5; D unresolved. CDR3 length: 15 residues. V lost 0 bases and J 3 bases, leaving 10 bases between the germline ends. Germline-derived CDR1 and CDR2 are SGHRS and YFSETQ. CDR3 sequence: CASSLGGGPNQPQHF. Here the CDR3 DNA reads TGCGCCAGCAGCTTGGGCGGTGGGCCCAATCAGCCCCAGCATTTT.

The chain is built from TRBV6-6 and TRBJ2-5; 8 bases align to TRBD2. The CDR3 length is 16 residues. V lost 5 bases to trimming and J lost 2 bases; unmatched junction nucleotides: 10. The germline gives CDR1 MNHNY, CDR2 SVGAGI (reference sequence). The CDR3 sequence is CASSPVAGWGQETQYF. CDR3 nucleotide sequence: TGTGCCAGCAGTCCTGTAGCGGGGTGGGGGCAAGAGACCCAGTACTTC.

The rearrangement uses TRBV6-5 and TRBJ1-2; a weak D match, TRBD1 (6 bases). CDR1 and CDR2 (germline): MNHEY, SVGAGI. This CDR3 contains 15 residues. V was clipped by 8 bases and J by 1 base, with 17 bases between them. The CDR3 DNA is TGTGCCAGCGACTCAGGACAGCCGATTAACTATGGCTACACCTTC. Encoded protein: CASDSGQPINYGYTF.

The chain uses TRBV7-2 and TRBJ2-3, with TRBD1 matching 9 bases. CDR1 is SGHTA and CDR2 is FQGNSA in the germline V gene. The CDR3 runs to 13 residues. V was pared by 3 bases and J by 6 bases, with 1 base of the junction left unmatched. The CDR3 bases are TGTGCCAGCAGCTTTGGGACAGGGGATACGCAGTATTTT. This sequence encodes CASSFGTGDTQYF.

The chain joins TRBV27 to TRBJ1-6, with 10 bases lining up with TRBD1. The V gene's germline CDR1 is MNHEY and CDR2 SMNVEV (reference sequence). J lost 9 bases, V lost 6 bases, and 5 bases had no gene match. The CDR3 spans 14 residues. CDR3 sequence (DNA): TGTGCCAGCAGACGCGGGACAGGGGCTTCACCCCTCCACTTT. Its translation is CASRRGTGASPLHF.

V and J are TRBV5-4 and TRBJ1-1; possibly TRBD1 for D (5 bases). Per the germline V gene, CDR1 is SGHNT and CDR2 is YYREEE (reference sequence). There are 16 residues in the CDR3. V was trimmed by 2 bases and J by 0 bases, leaving 14 bases between them. CDR3 DNA: TGTGCCAGCAGCTTCCCCAGGGCTGGGATGAACACTGAAGCTTTCTTT. It translates to CASSFPRAGMNTEAFF. Based on the CDR3 plus reference TRBV5-4 and TRBJ1-1, the full variable domain is ETGVTQSPTHLIKTRGQQVTLRCSSQSGHNTVSWYQQALGQGPQFIFQYYREEENGRGNFPPRFSGLQFPNYSSELNVNALELDDSALYLCASSFPRAGMNTEAFFGQGTRLTVV.

CDR3 sequence: CASSYVRVVNTEAFF. The CDR3 coding sequence is TGTGCCAGCAGTTACGTTCGGGTCGTGAACACTGAAGCTTTCTTT. The genes are TRBV6-5 and TRBJ1-1; D is uncertain. V shed 2 bases and J shed 0 bases, with 10 bases lying between them. The CDR3 has 15 residues. Germline CDR1 is MNHEY and CDR2 is SVGAGI.

As DNA, the CDR3 is TGCGCCAGCAGCCAAGAGGACAGGGGAGATCAGCCCCAGCATTTT. Protein sequence: CASSQEDRGDQPQHF. J is TRBJ1-5 and V is TRBV4-1, with TRBD1 identical over 9 bases. This CDR3 comprises 15 residues. V trimming: 0 bases; J trimming: 5 bases; junction bases outside the gene matches: 2. Germline V gene data show CDR1 as MGHRA and CDR2 as YSYEKL.

This clone appeared once. This rearrangement joins TRBV6-7 to TRBJ1-5; D is undetermined. TRBV6-7 is assigned to the ORF class and has an uncertain function. V was shortened by 0 bases and J by 5 bases, with 11 bases between the two germline ends. The CDR3 length is 15 residues. Written as DNA, the CDR3 is TGTGCCAGCAGTTACTCGCTGCAGGTACATCAGCCCCAGCATTTT. Translated: CASSYSLQVHQPQHF.

This sequence joins TRBV18 and TRBJ2-7; D possibly corresponds to TRBD2 (5 bases). The V gene's germline CDR1 is KGHSH and CDR2 LQKENI. Trimming cost V 4 bases and J 7 bases, with 17 bases left between them. The CDR3 has 14 residues. CDR3 coding DNA: TGTGCCAGCTCACGTGGGGAGAGAGTAGGGGAGCAGTACGTC. Residues: CASSRGERVGEQYV.

The genes are TRBV4-2 and TRBJ2-1; 9 positions match TRBD1. The ends lost 4 bases at V and 7 bases at J; junction bases unmatched: 5. The CDR3 is made up of 14 amino acids. CDR1 LGHNA and CDR2 YNFKEQ come from the germline V gene. The CDR3, as DNA: TGTGCCAGCAGCCCCCGACAGGGGGTAAATGAGCAGTTCTTC. It is translated as CASSPRQGVNEQFF.

This chain joins TRBV3-1 (or the pseudogene TRBV3-2) and TRBJ2-7, with D possibly being TRBD1 (6 bases). This CDR3 spans 13 amino acids. Germline CDR1 is LGHDT and CDR2 is YNNKEL (reference sequence). V was clipped by 4 bases and J by 6 bases, with 13 bases between them. CDR3 sequence (DNA): TGTGCCAGCAGCCTCCAGGGGCAAGGCGAGCAGTACTTC. Translation: CASSLQGQGEQYF.

The rearrangement joins TRBV7-7 to TRBJ2-2; maybe TRBD1 (6 bases). V lost 4 bases and J 6 bases, leaving 9 bases between the germline ends. Per germline, CDR1 SSHAT and CDR2 FNYEAQ (reference sequence). The CDR3 runs 13 residues. The CDR3 reads CASSSQGSGELFF. In nucleotides, the CDR3 is TGTGCCAGCAGCTCACAGGGATCCGGGGAGCTGTTTTTT.

The V call is TRBV7-8, the J call TRBJ2-6; unclear D gene. V was trimmed by 6 bases and J by 0 bases, leaving 18 bases between them. Germline V gene sequence: CDR1 SGHVS, CDR2 FQNEAQ. CDR3 length: 18 residues. The DNA of the CDR3 is TGTGCCAGCAGTCCCCCCGGCAGGATCCTCTCTGGGGCCAACGTCCTGACTTTC. This sequence encodes CASSPPGRILSGANVLTF.

The table lists this clone with a count of one. This chain uses TRBV6-5 with TRBJ1-5, with no clear D. The CDR3 is made up of 13 amino acids. CDR1 MNHEY and CDR2 SVGAGI come from the germline V gene. The V gene lost 0 bases and the J gene lost 6 bases, with 6 bases spanning the gap. CDR3 nucleotides: TGTGCCAGCAGTTACTCAATCGGTCAGCCCCAGCATTTT. Protein product: CASSYSIGQPQHF.

The chain has TRBV6-4 and TRBJ1-2, with D maybe TRBD1 (5 bases). This CDR3 contains 15 residues. Trimming pared 3 bases from V and 6 bases from J, leaving 17 bases between. Germline loops: CDR1 MRHNA, CDR2 SNTAGT. In nucleotides, the CDR3 is TGTGCCAGCAGTGATGAACCCGCCGGGACCGATGGCTACACCTTC. Translating gives CASSDEPAGTDGYTF.

The genes are TRBV5-1 and TRBJ2-5; D perhaps matches TRBD1 (7 bases). V dropped 4 bases and J dropped 0 bases, with 13 bases sitting between them. The CDR3 is 15 amino acids. CDR1 is SGHRS and CDR2 is YFSETQ in the germline V gene. In DNA, the CDR3 is TGCGCCAGCAGCGGGGGGACAGCATACCAAGAGACCCAGTACTTC. Protein product: CASSGGTAYQETQYF.

The rearrangement uses TRBV19 and TRBJ2-1, with D maybe TRBD1 (6 bases). Trimming stripped 1 base from V and 5 bases from J, with 18 bases between. This CDR3 is 17 amino acids long. Germline V gene sequence: CDR1 LNHDA, CDR2 SQIVND (reference sequence). Here the CDR3 reads CASSIVWGLSPNNEQFF. DNA for the CDR3: TGTGCCAGTAGTATAGTCTGGGGGCTATCACCCAACAATGAGCAGTTCTTC. The variable domain in full, with the rest retrieved from reference TRBV19 and TRBJ2-1, is DGGITQSPKYLFRKEGQNVTLSCEQNLNHDAMYWYRQDPGQGLRLIYYSQIVNDFQKGDIAEGYSVSREKKESFPLTVTSAQKNPTAFYLCASSIVWGLSPNNEQFFGPGTRLTVL.

The rearrangement joins TRBV15 to TRBJ1-2, with D maybe TRBD1 (5 bases). The length of the CDR3 is 14 residues. Germline-derived CDR1 and CDR2 are LNHNV and YYDKDF (reference sequence). Trimming left V 0 bases short and J 7 bases short, with 12 bases between. In DNA form, the CDR3 reads TGTGCCACCAGCAGAGATCTGGGAGGGGCTGGCTACACCTTC. Encoded protein: CATSRDLGGAGYTF.

J is TRBJ2-3 and V is TRBV6-6, with 7 bases identical to TRBD2. CDR1 and CDR2 (germline): MNHNY, SVGAGI (reference sequence). The V gene end was trimmed by 11 bases and the J gene end by 6 bases; junction bases not matched to a gene: 8. The CDR3 is 12 amino acids. The CDR3 DNA sequence: TGTGCCCACCACCGGGGGGTGGATACGCAGTATTTT. It is translated as CAHHRGVDTQYF.

The chain recombines TRBV29-1 with TRBJ1-2, with 9 bases aligning to TRBD1. With V trimmed by 6 bases and J by 7 bases, 6 bases remained unmatched. Germline values: CDR1 SQVTM, CDR2 ANQGSEA. The CDR3 is made up of 12 amino acids. CDR3 loop: CSVGTGRGGYTF. The CDR3 DNA follows: TGCAGCGTGGGGACAGGGAGGGGTGGCTACACCTTC.

The chain is built from TRBV7-6 and TRBJ1-6, with 7 bases fitting TRBD1. The V gene's germline CDR1 is SGHVS and CDR2 FNYEAQ. The CDR3 is made up of 16 amino acids. Trimming at V came to 4 bases and at J to 10 bases, leaving 13 bases not matched to a gene. Here the CDR3 DNA reads TGTGCCAGCAGCTCAGGGACAGACCCTACTGGCTCACCCCTCCACTTT. The encoded protein is CASSSGTDPTGSPLHF.

The genes are TRBV6-6 and TRBJ2-3; D not resolved. The CDR3 spans 14 residues. CDR1 and CDR2 (germline): MNHNY, SVGAGI (reference sequence). Trimming cost V 5 bases and J 9 bases, with 18 bases left between them. The CDR3 protein is CASSPRTLPETQYF. The CDR3 nucleotides read TGTGCCAGCAGTCCCCGGACCCTGCCCGAGACGCAGTATTTT.